This T cell receptor (beta chain) appears in the sequencing data of a study of blood T cell repertoires in COVID-19. Measured with immunoSEQ multiplex PCR; TCRdb has only the in-frame clones, and not every one. The sample holds some 64,000 clones, around 80% seen once. CDR1 SNHLY and CDR2 FYNNEI come from the germline V gene. V lost 1 base to trimming and J lost 0 bases, with 7 bases between them. This CDR3 spans 15 amino acids. Seattle patient enrollment occurred during active infection, with longitudinal follow-up thereafter. This clonotype was sampled from a man in his sixties with COVID-19, enrolled during active disease. The chain uses TRBV2 and TRBJ1-5; D is uncertain. The specimen sequenced was peripheral blood. The CDR3 sequence is CASSEVGYSNQPQHF. CDR3 coding DNA: TGTGCCAGCAGTGAAGTCGGTTATAGCAATCAGCCCCAGCATTTT.